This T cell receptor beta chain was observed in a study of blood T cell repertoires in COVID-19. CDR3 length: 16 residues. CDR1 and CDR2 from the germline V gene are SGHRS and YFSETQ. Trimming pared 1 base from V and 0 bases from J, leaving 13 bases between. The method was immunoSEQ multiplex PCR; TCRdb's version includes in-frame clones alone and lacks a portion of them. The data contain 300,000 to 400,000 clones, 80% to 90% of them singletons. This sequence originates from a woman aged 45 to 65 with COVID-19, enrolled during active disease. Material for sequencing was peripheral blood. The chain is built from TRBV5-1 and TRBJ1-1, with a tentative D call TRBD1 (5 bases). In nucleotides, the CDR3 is TGCGCCAGCAGCTTGTCGCTGGGACTACTGAACACTGAAGCTTTCTTT. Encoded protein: CASSLSLGLLNTEAFF.